The TCR beta chain under discussion was sequenced for a study of shared clonotypes between healthy human individuals (TCRdb year 2020). Concerning the study at large: A couple of women and a few men aged 18 to 49 years were included in the cohort. Per donor, three plates each were used for CD4 naive and CD4 memory, two for CD8 naive, and one for CD8 memory. To estimate repertoire size and how much clonotype sharing occurs between individuals, the study deeply sequenced the blood TCR repertoires of roughly 5 healthy adults. Leukapheresis yielded between about 0.94 and 8.9 billion PBMCs per donor. To increase sequencing depth and limit assay-specific biases, TCR repertoire library preparation and sequencing were carried out by different laboratories using diverse techniques. What the work shows at the level of the full study, not this receptor alone: Estimated clonotype richness was generally larger for naive than for memory subsets. The small number of donors limited the genetic and exposure-history diversity represented. Higher generation probabilities were observed for clonotypes shared by all four sorted-subset donors than for non-shared clonotypes. Pairwise subsampling led to the expectation that sequencing depth would affect the degree of clonotype sharing among donors. Even with the large sequencing depth, rarefaction of the sorted-subset datasets indicated that sequencing was incomplete. Sampling was restricted to blood, and TCR repertoires in tissue are likely to differ from TCR repertoires in blood. Sharing across several donors was observed for approximately 5% of naive CD4, 3% to 3.5% of naive CD8, 2% to 2.5% of memory CD4, and around 0.44% of memory CD8 clonotypes.

The CDR3 sequence holds 15 residues, the cysteine and phenylalanine included. Just CDR3 DNA is preserved here, 45 bases in frame from base 1. The germline V gene (reference sequence) provides CDR1 SGHAT and CDR2 FQDESV. Trimming leaves V shorter by 0 bases and J shorter by 5 bases, with the junction holding 5 bases beyond the gene matches. Concerning this clone itself: Its antigen is unknown. Per-base qualities were not stored, and no clone one base away is much larger.

TCR CDR3 regions were amplified from genomic DNA by multiplex PCR using the deep immunoSEQ assay. For each cell subset, the extracted genomic DNA was distributed evenly across all wells of several immunoSEQ 96-well plates, and each plate served as one replicate. For sorted subsets, about 210 ng of genomic DNA, equivalent to some 33,000 T cell genomes, went into each replicate PCR. The purified libraries were quantified using a Qubit 3.0 fluorometer, sized with a Bioanalyzer 2100, and then quantified again using the KAPA Library Quantification kit. Every immunoSEQ 96-well plate was sequenced on a dedicated single-read 150-cycle Illumina NextSeq 550 flow cell. The study's processing was this. Because only junctional sequences without quality scores were contained in the immunoSEQ output, filtering matching that applied to full-length reads could not be performed. To assign V/J genes and CDR3, sequences were annotated using PyIR, a Python wrapper for IgBLAST v1.9, with IMGT germline references. Reads were filtered out if the reads had weak V/J assignments (E-value above 1e-6), no CDR3, stop codons, out-of-frame junctions, or ambiguous translated residues. V3J clonotypes were defined by identical inferred V gene, J gene, and CDR3 amino acid sequence. The percentage overlap between two repertoires was calculated by dividing the number of shared unique clonotypes by the size of the smaller repertoire. Richness of each repertoire was evaluated using RTK rarefaction, the Chao1 estimator, and Recon v2.1 estimates of unobserved clonotypes. Generation probabilities were computed with OLGA for all TCRbeta clonotypes obtained by the gDNA method from a handful of donors. This immuneACCESS table, as held by TCRdb, lists in-frame sequences with V and J called but not all clones. Of the missing ones, under half trace to an unresolved V gene in checked studies; the others have no known cause. V and J calls and clone size follow that table, whereas D and trimming were derived from the DNA. The sample profile shows over 2 million clones; roughly 96% of them were found once. 0.1% to 0.15% of the sample belongs to the ten largest clones.

The donors were healthy, HIV-negative adults who had no recently reported acute infections or vaccinations. Every donor was a Caucasian adult living in Nashville, Tennessee, USA. Magnetic negative selection was used to enrich CD4+ T cells, after which naive cells were positively selected on CD45RA and the negative fraction became the memory subset. Blood was collected by leukapheresis, and PBMCs were isolated by Ficoll-Histopaque density gradient centrifugation and then cryopreserved in liquid nitrogen vapor phase. Analytical flow cytometry was used to check the purity and quantity of every magnetically sorted T cell population. Genomic DNA was isolated from every sorted fraction and measured by UV absorbance on a Nanodrop 2000c.

Sequences were obtained from naive CD4+ T cells sorted from blood. The meaning of the sample's cell subset or site label: CD45RA+ positively selected. Recombination joined TRBV11-1 with TRBJ1-1; TRBD1 matches 8 bases in the middle. This clonotype was obtained from a man younger than 30 in good health. The nucleotide sequence reads TGTGCCAGCAGCTTAGCGCGTACAGGGGGAACTGAAGCTTTCTTT. Translated, this gives CASSLARTGGTEAFF. The CDR3 plus the reference TRBV11-1 and TRBJ1-1 genes for the other parts give the full variable domain: EAEVAQSPRYKITEKSQAVAFWCDPISGHATLYWYRQILGQGPELLVQFQDESVVDDSQLPKDRFSAERLKGVDSTLKIQPAELGDSAMYLCASSLARTGGTEAFFGQGTRLTVV.